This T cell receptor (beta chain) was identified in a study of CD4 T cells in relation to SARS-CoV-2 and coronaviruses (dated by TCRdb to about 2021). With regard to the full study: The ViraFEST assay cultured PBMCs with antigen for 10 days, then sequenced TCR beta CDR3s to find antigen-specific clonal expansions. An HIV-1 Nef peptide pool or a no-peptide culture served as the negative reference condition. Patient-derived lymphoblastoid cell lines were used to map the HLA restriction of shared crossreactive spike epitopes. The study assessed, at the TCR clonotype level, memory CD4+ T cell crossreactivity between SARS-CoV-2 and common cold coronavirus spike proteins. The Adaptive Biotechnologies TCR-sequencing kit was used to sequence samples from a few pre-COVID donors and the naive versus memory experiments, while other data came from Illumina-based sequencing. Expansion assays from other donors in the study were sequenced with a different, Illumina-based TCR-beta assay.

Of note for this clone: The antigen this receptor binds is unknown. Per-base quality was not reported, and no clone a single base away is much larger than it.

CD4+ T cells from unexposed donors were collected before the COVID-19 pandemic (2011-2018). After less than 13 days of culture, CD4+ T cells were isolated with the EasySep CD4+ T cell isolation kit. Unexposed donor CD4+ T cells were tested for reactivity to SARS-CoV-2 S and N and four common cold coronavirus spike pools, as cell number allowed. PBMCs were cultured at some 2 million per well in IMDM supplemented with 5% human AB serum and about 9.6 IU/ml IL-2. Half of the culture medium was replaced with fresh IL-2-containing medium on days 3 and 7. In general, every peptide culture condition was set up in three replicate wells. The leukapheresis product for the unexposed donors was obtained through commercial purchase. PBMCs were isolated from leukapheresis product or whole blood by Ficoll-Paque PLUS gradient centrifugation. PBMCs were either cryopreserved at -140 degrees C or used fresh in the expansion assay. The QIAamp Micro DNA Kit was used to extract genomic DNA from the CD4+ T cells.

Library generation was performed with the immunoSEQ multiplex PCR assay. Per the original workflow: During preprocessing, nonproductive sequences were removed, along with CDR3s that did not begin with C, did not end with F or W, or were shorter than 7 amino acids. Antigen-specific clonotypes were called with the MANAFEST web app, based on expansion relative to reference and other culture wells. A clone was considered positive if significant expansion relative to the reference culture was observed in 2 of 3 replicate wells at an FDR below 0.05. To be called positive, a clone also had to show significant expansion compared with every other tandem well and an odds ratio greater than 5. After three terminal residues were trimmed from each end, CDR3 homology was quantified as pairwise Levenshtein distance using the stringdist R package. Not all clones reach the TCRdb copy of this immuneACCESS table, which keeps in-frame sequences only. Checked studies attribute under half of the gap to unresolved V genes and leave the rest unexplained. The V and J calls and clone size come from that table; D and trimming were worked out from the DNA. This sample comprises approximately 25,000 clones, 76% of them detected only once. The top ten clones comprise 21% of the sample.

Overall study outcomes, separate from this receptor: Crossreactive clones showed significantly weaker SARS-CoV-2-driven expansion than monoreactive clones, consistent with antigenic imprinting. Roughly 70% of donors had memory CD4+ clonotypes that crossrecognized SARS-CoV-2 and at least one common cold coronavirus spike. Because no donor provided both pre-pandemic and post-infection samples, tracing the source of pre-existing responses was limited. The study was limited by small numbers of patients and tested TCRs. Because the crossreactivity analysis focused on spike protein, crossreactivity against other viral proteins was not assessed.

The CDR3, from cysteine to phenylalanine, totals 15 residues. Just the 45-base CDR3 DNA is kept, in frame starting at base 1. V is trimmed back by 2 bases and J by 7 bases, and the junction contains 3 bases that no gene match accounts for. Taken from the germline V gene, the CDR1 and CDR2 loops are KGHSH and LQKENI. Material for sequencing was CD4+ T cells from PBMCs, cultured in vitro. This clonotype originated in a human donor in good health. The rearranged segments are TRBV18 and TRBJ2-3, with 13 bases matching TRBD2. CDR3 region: CASSPGTSGENTQYF. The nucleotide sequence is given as TGTGCCAGCTCACCAGGGACTAGCGGGGAGAATACGCAGTATTTT.